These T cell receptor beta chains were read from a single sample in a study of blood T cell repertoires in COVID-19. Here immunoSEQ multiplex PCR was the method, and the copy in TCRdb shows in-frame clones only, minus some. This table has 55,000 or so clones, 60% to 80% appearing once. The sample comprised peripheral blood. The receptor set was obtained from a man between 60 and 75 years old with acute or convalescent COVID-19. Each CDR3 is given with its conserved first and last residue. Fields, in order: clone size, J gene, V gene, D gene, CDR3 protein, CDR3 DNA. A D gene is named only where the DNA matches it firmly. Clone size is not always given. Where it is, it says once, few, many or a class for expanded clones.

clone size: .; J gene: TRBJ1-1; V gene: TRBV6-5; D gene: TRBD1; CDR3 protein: CASRFGTANTEAFF; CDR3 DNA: TGTGCCAGCAGGTTCGGGACAGCGAACACTGAAGCTTTCTTT
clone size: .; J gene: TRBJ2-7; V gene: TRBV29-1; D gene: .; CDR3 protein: CSVSPGGALGYEQYF; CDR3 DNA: TGCAGCGTTTCCCCTGGGGGGGCCCTCGGGTACGAGCAGTACTTC
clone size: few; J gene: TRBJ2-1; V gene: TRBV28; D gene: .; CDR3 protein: CASTRLFRHNEQFF; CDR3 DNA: TGTGCCAGCACGAGACTTTTTCGACACAATGAGCAGTTCTTC
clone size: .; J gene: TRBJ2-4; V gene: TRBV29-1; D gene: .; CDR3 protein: CSVAPGRVDIQYF; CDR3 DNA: TGCAGCGTTGCCCCGGGCAGGGTGGACATTCAGTACTTC
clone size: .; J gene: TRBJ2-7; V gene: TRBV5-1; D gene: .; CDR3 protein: CASSTDSVSYEQYF; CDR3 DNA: TGCGCCAGCAGCACCGATTCGGTCTCCTACGAGCAGTACTTC
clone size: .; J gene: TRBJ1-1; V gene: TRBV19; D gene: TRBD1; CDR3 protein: CASSASTQGQAFF; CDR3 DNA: TGTGCCAGTAGTGCCTCGACACAGGGGCAGGCTTTCTTT
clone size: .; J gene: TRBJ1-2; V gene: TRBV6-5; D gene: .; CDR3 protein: CASSPRGHYFYGYTF; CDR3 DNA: TGTGCCAGCAGTCCAAGGGGACACTATTTCTATGGCTACACCTTC
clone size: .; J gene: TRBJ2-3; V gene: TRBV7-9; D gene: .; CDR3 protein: CASSPRTTLSTDTQYF; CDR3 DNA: TGTGCCAGCAGCCCCCGGACTACCCTTAGCACAGATACGCAGTATTTT
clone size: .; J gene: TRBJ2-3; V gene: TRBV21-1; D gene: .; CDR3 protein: CASSKKVALSTDTQYF; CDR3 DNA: TGTGCCAGCAGCAAAAAAGTTGCCCTAAGCACAGATACGCAGTATTTT
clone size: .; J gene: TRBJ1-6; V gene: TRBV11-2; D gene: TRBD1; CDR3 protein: CASSQTGSGSPLHF; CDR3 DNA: TGTGCCAGCAGCCAGACAGGGAGTGGTTCACCCCTCCACTTT
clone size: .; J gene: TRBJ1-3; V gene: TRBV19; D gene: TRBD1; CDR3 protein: CASSTTSTGTNTIYF; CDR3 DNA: TGTGCCAGTAGTACAACCTCGACAGGGACTAACACCATATATTTT
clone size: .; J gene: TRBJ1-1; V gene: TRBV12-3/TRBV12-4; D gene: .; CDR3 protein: CASRNREGAFF; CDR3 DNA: TGTGCCAGCAGGAACAGGGAGGGGGCTTTCTTT
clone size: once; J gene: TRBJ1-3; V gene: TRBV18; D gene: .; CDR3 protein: CASSPSGTSRSSGNTIYF; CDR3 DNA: TGTGCCAGCTCACCAAGTGGGACATCAAGAAGCTCTGGAAACACCATATATTTT
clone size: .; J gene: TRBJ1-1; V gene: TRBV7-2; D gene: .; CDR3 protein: CASSSAGNTEAFF; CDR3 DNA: TGTGCCAGCAGCTCTGCGGGGAACACTGAAGCTTTCTTT